This TCR beta chain stems from a study of breast tumors, draining lymph nodes, adjacent tissues. Notes on the study in general: Luminal-like breast cancer showed significantly greater tumor-nontumor repertoire similarity than basal-like breast cancer did. Most tumor T cells seemingly derive from lymph node, then expand in tumor. Compared with lymph nodes, tumors were less diverse; compared with nontumor tissue, more. Tumor T cell lymph node origin was a supported hypothesis, not proven.

TCRdb itself ran the multiplex PCR reads through MiXCR, one entry per CDR3 protein. The table lists approximately 210,000 distinct CDR3 sequences, about 32% of them singletons. Breast cancer patients provided tissue from their axillary draining lymph nodes. The V segment lost 7 bases and the J segment 13 bases; nucleotides outside the gene matches: 21. This CDR3 has 16 residues. This clonotype was detected ten times or more. Its antigen is undetermined. The sequence derives from a female donor with breast cancer. Some clones in this sample may be carry-over from other donors' samples. Specimen: axillary lymph node tissue. This chain connects TRBV12-3 or TRBV12-4 to TRBJ1-4; 7 bases fit TRBD1. CDR3 coding DNA: TGTGCCAGCACCCCTAGGGGGAACAGGGTACAGGGGCGACTGTTTTTT. Protein product: CASTPRGNRVQGRLFF.